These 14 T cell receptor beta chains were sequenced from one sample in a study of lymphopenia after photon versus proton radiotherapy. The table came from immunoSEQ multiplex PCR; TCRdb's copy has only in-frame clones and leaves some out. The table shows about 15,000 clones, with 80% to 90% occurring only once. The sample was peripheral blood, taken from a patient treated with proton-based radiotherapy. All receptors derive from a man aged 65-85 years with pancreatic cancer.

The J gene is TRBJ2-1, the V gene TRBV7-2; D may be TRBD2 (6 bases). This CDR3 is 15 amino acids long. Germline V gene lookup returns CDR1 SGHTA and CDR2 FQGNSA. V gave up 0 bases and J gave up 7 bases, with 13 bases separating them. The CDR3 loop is CASSLATGVRNEQFF. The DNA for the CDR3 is TGTGCCAGCAGCTTAGCGACGGGAGTGAGGAATGAGCAGTTCTTC.

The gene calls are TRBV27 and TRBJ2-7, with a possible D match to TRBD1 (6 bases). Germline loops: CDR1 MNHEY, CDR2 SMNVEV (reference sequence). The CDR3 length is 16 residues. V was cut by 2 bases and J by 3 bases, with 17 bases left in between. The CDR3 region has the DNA TGTGCCAGCAGTTTAGCAGGGGCTACACAACTCTACGAGCAGTACTTC. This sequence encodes CASSLAGATQLYEQYF.

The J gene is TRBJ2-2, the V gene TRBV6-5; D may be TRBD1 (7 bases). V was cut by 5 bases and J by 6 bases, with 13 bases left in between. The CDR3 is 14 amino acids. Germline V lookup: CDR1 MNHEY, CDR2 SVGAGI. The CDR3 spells CASSAQGTAGELFF. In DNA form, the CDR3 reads TGTGCCAGCAGTGCACAGGGGACTGCCGGGGAGCTGTTTTTT.

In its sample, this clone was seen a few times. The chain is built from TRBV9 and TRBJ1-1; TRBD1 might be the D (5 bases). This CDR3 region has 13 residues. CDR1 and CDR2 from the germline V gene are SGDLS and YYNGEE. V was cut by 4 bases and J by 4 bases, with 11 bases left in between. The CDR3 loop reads CASSLDGGTEAFF. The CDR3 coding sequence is TGTGCCAGCAGCCTAGACGGGGGCACTGAAGCTTTCTTT.

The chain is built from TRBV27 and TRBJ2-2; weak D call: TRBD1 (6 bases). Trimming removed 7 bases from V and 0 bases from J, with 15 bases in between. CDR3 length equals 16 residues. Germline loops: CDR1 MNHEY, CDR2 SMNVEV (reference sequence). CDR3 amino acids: CASTLASGANTGELFF. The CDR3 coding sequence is TGTGCCAGCACCCTAGCTTCAGGGGCGAACACCGGGGAGCTGTTTTTT.

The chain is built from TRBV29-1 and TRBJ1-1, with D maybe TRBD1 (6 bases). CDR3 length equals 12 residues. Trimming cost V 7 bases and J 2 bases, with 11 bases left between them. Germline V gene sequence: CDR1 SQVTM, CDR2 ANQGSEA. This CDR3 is CSARGGNTEAFF. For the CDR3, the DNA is TGCAGCGCGAGAGGGGGAAACACTGAAGCTTTCTTT. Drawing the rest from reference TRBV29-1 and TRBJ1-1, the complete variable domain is SAVISQKPSRDICQRGTSLTIQCQVDSQVTMMFWYRQQPGQSLTLIATANQGSEATYESGFVIDKFPISRPNLTFSTLTVSNMSPEDSSIYLCSARGGNTEAFFGQGTRLTVV.

CDR3 DNA sequence: TGTGCCAGCGTAGCAAGCACCTCGGGAGAGTACACTGAAGCTTTCTTT. It is translated as CASVASTSGEYTEAFF. This chain joins TRBV2 and TRBJ1-1; D not certain. This CDR3 contains 16 residues. The germline V gene has CDR1 SNHLY and CDR2 FYNNEI. The ends were cut back, 8 bases at V and 3 bases at J, with 22 bases in the middle.

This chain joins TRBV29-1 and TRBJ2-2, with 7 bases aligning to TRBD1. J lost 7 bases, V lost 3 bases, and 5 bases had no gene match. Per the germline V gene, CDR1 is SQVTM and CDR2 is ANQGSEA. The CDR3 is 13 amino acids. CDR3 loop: CSVEENRGGELFF. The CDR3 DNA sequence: TGCAGCGTTGAGGAAAACAGGGGCGGGGAGCTGTTTTTT.

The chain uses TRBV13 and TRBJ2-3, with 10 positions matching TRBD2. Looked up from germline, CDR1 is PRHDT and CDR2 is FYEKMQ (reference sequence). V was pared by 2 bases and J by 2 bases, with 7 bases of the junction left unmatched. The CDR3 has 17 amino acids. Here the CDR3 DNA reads TGTGCCAGCAGCTTAACGACGAGCGGGAGGGCCACAGATACGCAGTATTTT. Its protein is CASSLTTSGRATDTQYF.

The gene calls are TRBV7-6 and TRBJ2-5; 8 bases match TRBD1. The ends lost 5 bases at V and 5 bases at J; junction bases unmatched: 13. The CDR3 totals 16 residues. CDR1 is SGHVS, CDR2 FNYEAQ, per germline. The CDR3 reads CASSREGQGALETQYF. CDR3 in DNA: TGTGCCAGCAGCCGCGAGGGGCAGGGGGCATTGGAGACCCAGTACTTC.

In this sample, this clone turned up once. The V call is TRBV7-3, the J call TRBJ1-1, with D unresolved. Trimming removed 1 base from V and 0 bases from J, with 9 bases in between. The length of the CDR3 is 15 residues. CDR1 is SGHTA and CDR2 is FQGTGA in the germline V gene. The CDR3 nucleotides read TGTGCCAGCAGCTTAAAGCCAGATATGAACACTGAAGCTTTCTTT. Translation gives CASSLKPDMNTEAFF.

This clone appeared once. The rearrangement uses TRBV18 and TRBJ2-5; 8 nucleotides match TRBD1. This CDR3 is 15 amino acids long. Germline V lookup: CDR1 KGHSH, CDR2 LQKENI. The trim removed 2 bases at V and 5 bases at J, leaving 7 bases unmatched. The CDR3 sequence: CASSPWQGARETQYF. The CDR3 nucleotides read TGTGCCAGCTCACCATGGCAGGGGGCTCGGGAGACCCAGTACTTC.

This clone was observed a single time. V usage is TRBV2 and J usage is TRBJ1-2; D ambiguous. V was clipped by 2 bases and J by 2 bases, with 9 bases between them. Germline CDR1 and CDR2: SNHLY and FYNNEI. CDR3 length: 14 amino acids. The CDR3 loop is CASSERWQNYGYTF. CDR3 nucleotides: TGTGCCAGCAGTGAAAGGTGGCAGAACTATGGCTACACCTTC.

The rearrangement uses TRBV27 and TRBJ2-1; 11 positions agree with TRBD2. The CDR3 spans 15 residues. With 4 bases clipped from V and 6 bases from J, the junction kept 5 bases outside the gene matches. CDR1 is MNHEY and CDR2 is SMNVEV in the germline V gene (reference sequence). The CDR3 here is CASSSRLAGLNEQFF. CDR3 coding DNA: TGTGCCAGCAGTTCCAGACTAGCGGGACTCAATGAGCAGTTCTTC.